The rows below give T cell receptor beta chains drawn from one sample of a study of PD-L1 blockade in urothelial cancer. Sequenced by immunoSEQ multiplex PCR; TCRdb stores in-frame clones only, minus some. The sample contains about 63,000 clones, roughly 76% of which appear only once. The sample consisted of PBMCs, taken around atezolizumab (anti-PD-L1) treatment. These receptors were taken from a man aged 70 or older with urothelial cancer. Each CDR3 is given with its conserved first and last residue. D genes are given only for firm matches. Some rows mark clone size as missing; the rest say once, few, many or name a class of expanded clone.

>TRBV9|NA|17|TRBD2|TRBJ2-3
CASSVEGLAGVTDTQYF
TGTGCCAGCAGCGTAGAGGGACTAGCGGGGGTAACAGATACGCAGTATTTT
>TRBV9|once|14|NA|TRBJ2-2
CASSPGANTGELFF
TGTGCCAGCAGCCCCGGGGCGAACACCGGGGAGCTGTTTTTT
>TRBV18|NA|13|NA|TRBJ1-2
CASSPAGIYGYTF
TGTGCCAGCTCACCGGCAGGGATCTATGGCTACACCTTC
>TRBV4-2|NA|14|TRBD2|TRBJ2-1
CASSQGRENNEQFF
TGTGCCAGCAGCCAAGGGCGGGAGAACAATGAGCAGTTCTTC
>TRBV27|few|15|TRBD1|TRBJ1-1
CASSSGRQGGTEAFF
TGTGCCAGCAGTTCCGGTCGACAGGGCGGCACTGAAGCTTTCTTT
>TRBV15|NA|15|TRBD1|TRBJ1-3
CATCLDRGPGNTIYF
TGTGCCACCTGCCTGGACAGGGGACCTGGAAACACCATATATTTT
>TRBV7-8|NA|16|NA|TRBJ1-2
CASSLGVGGRLGGYTF
TGTGCCAGCAGCTTAGGAGTGGGGGGACGGCTCGGAGGCTACACCTTC
>TRBV11-3|NA|14|NA|TRBJ2-3
CASSLITGPDTQYF
TGTGCCAGCAGCTTAATAACAGGGCCAGATACGCAGTATTTT
>TRBV7-9|once|19|TRBD2|TRBJ2-1
CASSLGRLAGGPGNNEQFF
TGTGCCAGCAGCTTAGGCAGGCTAGCGGGAGGGCCTGGTAACAATGAGCAGTTCTTC
>TRBV7-2|once|12|NA|TRBJ1-2
CASSLVAGVTTF
TGTGCCAGCAGCTTAGTGGCGGGGGTCACCACCTTC
>TRBV7-2|NA|13|NA|TRBJ1-1
CASSLAEGTEAFF
TGTGCCAGCAGCTTAGCGGAGGGCACTGAAGCTTTCTTT
>TRBV18|NA|15|TRBD1|TRBJ2-3
CASSPWTGETDTQYF
TGTGCCAGCTCACCCTGGACAGGGGAGACAGATACGCAGTATTTT
>TRBV27|NA|17|TRBD2|TRBJ2-1
CASSLSASGLSYNEQFF
TGTGCCAGCAGTTTATCGGCTAGCGGGCTCTCCTACAATGAGCAGTTCTTC
>TRBV30|NA|15|TRBD1|TRBJ1-2
CAWSVGTGINYGYTF
TGTGCCTGGAGTGTAGGGACAGGAATTAACTATGGCTACACCTTC
>TRBV2|NA|13|TRBD1|TRBJ2-5
CASTRQGQETQYF
TGTGCCAGCACCAGACAGGGGCAAGAGACCCAGTACTTC